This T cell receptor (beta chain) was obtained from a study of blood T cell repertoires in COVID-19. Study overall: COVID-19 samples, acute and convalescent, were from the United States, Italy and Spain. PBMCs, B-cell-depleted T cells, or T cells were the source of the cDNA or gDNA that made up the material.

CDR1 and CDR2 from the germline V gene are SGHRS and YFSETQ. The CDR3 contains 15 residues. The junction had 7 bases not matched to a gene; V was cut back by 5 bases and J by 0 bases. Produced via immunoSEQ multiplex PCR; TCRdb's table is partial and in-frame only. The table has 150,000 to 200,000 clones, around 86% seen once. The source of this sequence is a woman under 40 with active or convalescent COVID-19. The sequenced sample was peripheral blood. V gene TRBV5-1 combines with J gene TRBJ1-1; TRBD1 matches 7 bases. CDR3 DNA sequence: TGCGCCAGCAGGCGGCAGGGACAGCTGAACACTGAAGCTTTCTTT. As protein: CASRRQGQLNTEAFF.